This is a list of T cell receptor beta chains from one sample in a study of blood T cell repertoires in COVID-19. Repertoires were generated with immunoSEQ multiplex PCR, while TCRdb's copy carries only in-frame clones and drops some. The table has about 250,000 clones, around nine tenths seen once. The sequenced material came from PBMCs or T cells enriched from blood (not recorded which). Receptors originate from a woman aged 40 to 55 who had been exposed to COVID-19. CDR3s include the opening cysteine and the closing phenylalanine or tryptophan. The order of the fields is CDR3 protein, CDR3 DNA, J gene, clone size, D gene, V gene. D genes are given only for firm matches. Clone size is given for some rows only: seen once, a few or many times, or a class if the clone is expanded.

CDR3aa: CASSARRADREAFF
CDR3nt: TGTGCCAGCTCCGCGAGACGGGCGGACAGGGAAGCTTTCTTT
j_gene: TRBJ1-1
abundance: once
d_gene: TRBD1
v_gene: TRBV18

CDR3aa: CASSTVAGVSTDTQYF
CDR3nt: TGTGCCAGCAGCACCGTAGCGGGAGTTAGCACAGATACGCAGTATTTT
j_gene: TRBJ2-3
abundance: NA
d_gene: TRBD2
v_gene: TRBV5-1

CDR3aa: CASSLAAGGNQPQHF
CDR3nt: TGTGCCAGCAGCTTAGCGGCAGGGGGGAATCAGCCCCAGCATTTT
j_gene: TRBJ1-5
abundance: NA
d_gene: TRBD1
v_gene: TRBV7-8

CDR3aa: CASRTSAELNEQFF
CDR3nt: TGTGCCAGCAGAACTAGCGCCGAACTCAATGAGCAGTTCTTC
j_gene: TRBJ2-1
abundance: NA
d_gene: TRBD2
v_gene: TRBV11-3

CDR3aa: CASSESPGGNSPLHF
CDR3nt: TGCGCCAGCAGCGAATCCCCGGGCGGGAATTCACCCCTCCACTTT
j_gene: TRBJ1-6
abundance: NA
d_gene: NA
v_gene: TRBV5-1

CDR3aa: CASSPEDRVAFF
CDR3nt: TGTGCCAGCAGTCCTGAGGACAGGGTGGCTTTCTTT
j_gene: TRBJ1-1
abundance: NA
d_gene: TRBD1
v_gene: TRBV12-3/TRBV12-4

CDR3aa: CASSEPDREAFF
CDR3nt: TGTGCCAGCAGTGAACCCGACAGGGAAGCTTTCTTT
j_gene: TRBJ1-1
abundance: NA
d_gene: NA
v_gene: TRBV6-1

CDR3aa: CASSSLAGMGGQYF
CDR3nt: TGTGCCAGCAGTTCGCTCGCGGGGATGGGGGGCCAGTACTTC
j_gene: TRBJ2-5
abundance: NA
d_gene: NA
v_gene: TRBV28

CDR3aa: CASSSLPQSSYNEQFF
CDR3nt: TGTGCCAGCAGCTCCCTCCCACAAAGCTCCTACAATGAGCAGTTCTTC
j_gene: TRBJ2-1
abundance: NA
d_gene: NA
v_gene: TRBV11-2

CDR3aa: CASSVRGIDGYTF
CDR3nt: TGTGCCAGCAGCGTCAGGGGTATTGATGGCTACACCTTC
j_gene: TRBJ1-2
abundance: NA
d_gene: NA
v_gene: TRBV7-2

CDR3aa: CASSHRLAGGENIQYF
CDR3nt: TGCGCCAGCAGCCACCGACTAGCAGGTGGGGAAAACATTCAGTACTTC
j_gene: TRBJ2-4
abundance: NA
d_gene: TRBD2
v_gene: TRBV4-1

CDR3aa: CASSYVQGYEQFF
CDR3nt: TGTGCCAGCAGTTACGTACAGGGCTATGAGCAGTTCTTC
j_gene: TRBJ2-1
abundance: NA
d_gene: NA
v_gene: TRBV6-5

CDR3aa: CASTPPGVLGSPLHF
CDR3nt: TGTGCCAGCACCCCCCCGGGGGTCTTGGGTTCACCCCTCCACTTT
j_gene: TRBJ1-6
abundance: once
d_gene: NA
v_gene: TRBV11-2

CDR3aa: CASSLDHTDTQYF
CDR3nt: TGTGCCAGCAGCCTAGACCACACAGATACGCAGTATTTT
j_gene: TRBJ2-3
abundance: once
d_gene: NA
v_gene: TRBV3-1/TRBV3-2

CDR3aa: CASSSAWGGEQYF
CDR3nt: TGTGCCAGCAGCTCTGCATGGGGGGGCGAGCAGTACTTC
j_gene: TRBJ2-7
abundance: NA
d_gene: TRBD2
v_gene: TRBV14

CDR3aa: CASSTGANTGELFF
CDR3nt: TGTGCCAGCAGTACAGGGGCTAACACCGGGGAGCTGTTTTTT
j_gene: TRBJ2-2
abundance: NA
d_gene: TRBD1
v_gene: TRBV2

CDR3aa: CASSPSTRTVEAFF
CDR3nt: TGTGCCAGCAGTCCGTCAACTCGGACAGTTGAAGCTTTCTTT
j_gene: TRBJ1-1
abundance: NA
d_gene: NA
v_gene: TRBV27

CDR3aa: CASSPAPAYNSPLHF
CDR3nt: TGTGCCAGCTCACCTGCCCCGGCCTATAATTCACCCCTCCACTTT
j_gene: TRBJ1-6
abundance: once
d_gene: NA
v_gene: TRBV18

CDR3aa: CASSPGVTEQFF
CDR3nt: TGTGCCAGCAGTCCCGGGGTTACTGAGCAGTTCTTC
j_gene: TRBJ2-1
abundance: few
d_gene: NA
v_gene: TRBV6-2/TRBV6-3

CDR3aa: CASSTPGATNEKLFF
CDR3nt: TGTGCCAGCAGTACCCCCGGTGCAACTAATGAAAAACTGTTTTTT
j_gene: TRBJ1-4
abundance: NA
d_gene: NA
v_gene: TRBV6-1

CDR3aa: CASSGDRRTDNQPQHF
CDR3nt: TGTGCCAGCAGCGGGGACCGTCGGACAGATAATCAGCCCCAGCATTTT
j_gene: TRBJ1-5
abundance: few
d_gene: NA
v_gene: TRBV9

CDR3aa: CASSLGRATDTQYF
CDR3nt: TGTGCCAGCAGCTTGGGCAGGGCGACAGATACGCAGTATTTT
j_gene: TRBJ2-3
abundance: few
d_gene: NA
v_gene: TRBV11-3

CDR3aa: CASSTFRGRQNEQFF
CDR3nt: TGTGCCAGTAGTACATTCAGGGGGCGTCAGAATGAGCAGTTCTTC
j_gene: TRBJ2-1
abundance: NA
d_gene: TRBD1
v_gene: TRBV19

CDR3aa: CSVGDRVGYTF
CDR3nt: TGCAGCGTTGGGGACAGGGTAGGGTACACCTTC
j_gene: TRBJ1-2
abundance: NA
d_gene: TRBD1
v_gene: TRBV29-1

CDR3aa: CASSRYGQGNNQPQHF
CDR3nt: TGTGCCAGCAGTCGCTACGGACAGGGGAACAATCAGCCCCAGCATTTT
j_gene: TRBJ1-5
abundance: NA
d_gene: TRBD1
v_gene: TRBV6-2/TRBV6-3

CDR3aa: CASSQGQPGLPYEQYF
CDR3nt: TGTGCCAGCAGCCAAGGACAACCGGGACTACCCTACGAGCAGTACTTC
j_gene: TRBJ2-7
abundance: NA
d_gene: TRBD2
v_gene: TRBV3-1/TRBV3-2

CDR3aa: CASSIGTDTGELFF
CDR3nt: TGTGCCAGTAGTATTGGGACAGATACCGGGGAGCTGTTTTTT
j_gene: TRBJ2-2
abundance: NA
d_gene: TRBD1
v_gene: TRBV19

CDR3aa: CATSDLGTSGGVNNEQFF
CDR3nt: TGTGCCACCAGTGATTTGGGGACTAGCGGGGGGGTAAACAATGAGCAGTTCTTC
j_gene: TRBJ2-1
abundance: NA
d_gene: TRBD2
v_gene: TRBV24-1

CDR3aa: CASSLPGGYNEQFF
CDR3nt: TGTGCCAGCAGCTTGCCCGGTGGCTACAATGAGCAGTTCTTC
j_gene: TRBJ2-1
abundance: NA
d_gene: NA
v_gene: TRBV11-3